This passage covers 29 T cell receptor beta chains from one sample sequenced in a study of shared T cell receptors in the human thymus. Clones were read by immunoSEQ multiplex PCR, and TCRdb kept only the in-frame ones, dropping some. The top ten clones hold over 0.008% of a sample with hundreds of thousands of clones, around 87% of them seen once. These same data were also listed under a study on human thymus T cells.

The sequenced material came from thymocytes. Source of these receptors: a boy younger than two with a congenital heart defect.

This chain uses TRBV7-2 with TRBJ1-6; 7 nucleotides line up with TRBD1. CDR3 length equals 19 residues. V shed 5 bases, J shed 0 bases, and the junction held 13 bases outside the gene matches. Looked up from germline, CDR1 is SGHTA and CDR2 is FQGNSA. In DNA form, the CDR3 reads TGTGCCAGCAGCGAAAAGGGACAGTGTAAGAGCTCCTATAATTCACCCCTCCACTTT. As protein: CASSEKGQCKSSYNSPLHF.

V and J are TRBV2 and TRBJ2-1; 10 bases are a match to TRBD1. V lost 9 bases and J lost 8; bases outside the gene matches: 16. The length of the CDR3 is 16 residues. Germline CDR1 is SNHLY and CDR2 is FYNNEI. CDR3 nucleotides: TGTGCCAGGAGGAGTCCGGGACAGGGGATTTGGGATGAGCAGTTCTTC. This sequence encodes CARRSPGQGIWDEQFF.

The chain employs TRBV11-3 and TRBJ2-7; D may be TRBD2 (5 bases). The length of the CDR3 is 19 residues. Germline V gives CDR1 SGHNT, CDR2 YENEEA. The V end was cut by 4 bases, the J end by 7 bases, with 32 bases between. CDR3 coding DNA: TGTGCCAGCAGCTCATCCGAAGGGCCCAAAGCCCGAACTTCGGGGGAGCAGTACTTC. Translation gives CASSSSEGPKARTSGEQYF.

The J gene is TRBJ1-6, the V gene TRBV5-6; 7 nucleotides line up with TRBD1. The CDR3 has 15 residues. After removal of 4 bases from V and 6 bases from J, the junction contained 7 bases not matched to a gene. The germline CDR1 and CDR2 sequences are SGHDT and YYEEEE. The chain's CDR3 is CASSSRQGVNSPLHF. The CDR3 DNA follows: TGTGCCAGCAGCAGCAGACAGGGAGTTAATTCACCCCTCCACTTT.

The chain links TRBV28 to TRBJ2-1; a possible D gene is TRBD2 (7 bases). Trimming pared 3 bases from V and 7 bases from J, leaving 16 bases between. CDR3 length: 15 residues. CDR1 MDHEN and CDR2 SYDVKM come from the germline V gene. As DNA, the CDR3 is TGTGCCAGCAGTTTTGCGGGAGATCAGGGGAATGAGCAGTTCTTC. It is translated as CASSFAGDQGNEQFF.

The J gene is TRBJ2-3, the V gene TRBV6-1, with TRBD2 as a possible D gene (7 bases). The CDR3 has 18 residues. Germline CDR1 reads MNHNS; CDR2 reads SASEGT. The V and J ends lost 3 bases and 1 base respectively, with 20 bases between them. CDR3 coding DNA: TGTGCCAGCAGTGACCCCGGGGGGCGGGGGAATTGCACAGATACGCAGTATTTT. Amino acids: CASSDPGGRGNCTDTQYF.

CDR3 sequence: CASSQEQLNTEAFF. CDR3 bases: TGCGCCAGCAGCCAAGAACAATTGAACACTGAAGCTTTCTTT. V usage is TRBV4-3 and J usage is TRBJ1-1, with D uncertain. The ends were cut back, 0 bases at V and 0 bases at J, with 5 bases in the middle. The germline gives CDR1 LGHNA, CDR2 YSLEER. This CDR3 has 14 amino acids.

The V call is TRBV30, the J call TRBJ1-3, with 8 bases matching TRBD1. The CDR3 sequence is 17 residues long. CDR1 GTSNPN and CDR2 SVGIG come from the germline V gene (reference sequence). V dropped 2 bases and J dropped 4; count of bases not matched to a gene: 13. CDR3: CAWSPSRTGGKGNTIYF. The DNA for the CDR3 is TGTGCCTGGAGTCCTTCTCGAACAGGGGGTAAAGGAAACACCATATATTTT.

The genes are TRBV5-1 and TRBJ1-3; no firm D call. The CDR3 has 12 amino acids. V shed 4 bases and J shed 3 bases, with 5 bases lying between them. Germline assignment: CDR1 SGHRS and CDR2 YFSETQ. The CDR3 protein is CASSPSGNTIYF. The CDR3 DNA is TGCGCCAGCAGCCCGAGTGGAAACACCATATATTTT.

This chain links TRBV28 with TRBJ2-3; TRBD2 matches 11 bases. This CDR3 contains 15 residues. Germline-derived CDR1 and CDR2 are MDHEN and SYDVKM. The junction had 3 bases not matched to a gene; V was cut back by 5 bases and J by 2 bases. CDR3 protein: CASSGTSGDTDTQYF. In DNA form, the CDR3 reads TGTGCCAGCAGTGGGACTAGCGGCGACACAGATACGCAGTATTTT.

The rearrangement links TRBV11-2 to TRBJ2-7; D possibly corresponds to TRBD1 (6 bases). CDR3 length equals 14 residues. The germline V gene encodes CDR1 SGHAT and CDR2 FQNNGV. Between the trimmed V and J ends, which lost 4 bases and 3 bases, there was a span of 13 bases. The CDR3 here is CASSSLGGIYEQYF. In DNA, the CDR3 is TGTGCCAGCAGCTCCCTTGGGGGCATCTACGAGCAGTACTTC.

This clone was found a few times. The rearrangement links TRBV7-2 to TRBJ1-2, with D possibly matching TRBD1 (5 bases). V dropped 7 bases and J dropped 7 bases, with 19 bases sitting between them. The germline gives CDR1 SGHTA, CDR2 FQGNSA. The CDR3 consists of 14 residues. The CDR3: CASTCSGQRVGYTF. CDR3 coding DNA: TGTGCCAGCACGTGCTCAGGACAACGGGTTGGCTACACCTTC. Drawing the rest from reference TRBV7-2 and TRBJ1-2, the complete variable domain is GAGVSQSPSNKVTEKGKDVELRCDPISGHTALYWYRQSLGQGLEFLIYFQGNSAPDKSGLPSDRFSAERTGGSVSTLTIQRTQQEDSAVYLCASTCSGQRVGYTFGSGTRLTVV.

This clone was seen once. This chain joins TRBV6-6 and TRBJ1-1, with D possibly matching TRBD1 (5 bases). The CDR3 is 15 residues long. CDR1 is MNHNY, CDR2 SVGAGI, per germline (reference sequence). Trimming pared 5 bases from V and 0 bases from J, leaving 13 bases between. The chain's CDR3 is CASSDRQLMNTEAFF. CDR3 DNA: TGTGCCAGCAGTGACCGACAGCTTATGAACACTGAAGCTTTCTTT.

This chain uses TRBV28 with TRBJ2-7; D gene uncertain. V lost 1 base, J lost 3 bases, and 7 bases lay in between. The CDR3 covers 13 residues. In germline, CDR1 is MDHEN, CDR2 SYDVKM. CDR3 bases: TGTGCCAGCAGTTTATTTGCCAGCTACGAGCAGTACTTC. Translation: CASSLFASYEQYF.

This sequence joins TRBV9 and TRBJ2-3, with TRBD2 matching over 8 bases. Trimming took 3 bases from V and 4 from J; bases not matched to a gene: 7. The CDR3 spans 15 residues. CDR1 SGDLS and CDR2 YYNGEE come from the germline V gene. CDR3 in DNA: TGTGCCAGCAGCGAACAGCGGGGGAATCCAGATACGCAGTATTTT. This encodes CASSEQRGNPDTQYF. Using reference TRBV9 and TRBJ2-3 for the parts outside the CDR3, the full variable domain is DSGVTQTPKHLITATGQRVTLRCSPRSGDLSVYWYQQSLDQGLQFLIQYYNGEERAKGNILERFSAQQFPDLHSELNLSSLELGDSALYFCASSEQRGNPDTQYFGPGTRLTVL.

The genes are TRBV9 and TRBJ2-3; possibly TRBD2 for D (6 bases). With 4 bases removed from V and 2 bases from J, the gap between germline ends came to 20 bases. The CDR3 extends over 17 amino acids. Germline-derived CDR1 and CDR2 are SGDLS and YYNGEE. The CDR3, as DNA: TGTGCCAGCAGCACCCAAGGAGGAGGGAATCACACAGATACGCAGTATTTT. This gives the protein CASSTQGGGNHTDTQYF. The full variable domain, in which reference TRBV9 and TRBJ2-3 provide the parts outside the CDR3, is DSGVTQTPKHLITATGQRVTLRCSPRSGDLSVYWYQQSLDQGLQFLIQYYNGEERAKGNILERFSAQQFPDLHSELNLSSLELGDSALYFCASSTQGGGNHTDTQYFGPGTRLTVL.

The rearrangement joins TRBV19 to TRBJ1-2; TRBD1 aligns across 12 bases. There are 14 residues in the CDR3. The V gene end was trimmed by 5 bases and the J gene end by 4 bases; junction bases not matched to a gene: 2. CDR1 and CDR2 (germline): LNHDA, SQIVND (reference sequence). CDR3 amino acids: CASSGTGGGYGYTF. The CDR3 DNA follows: TGTGCCAGTAGTGGGACAGGGGGCGGCTATGGCTACACCTTC.

This clone appeared a single time. The J gene is TRBJ1-6, the V gene TRBV23-1; 8 nucleotides align to TRBD1. TRBV23-1 is recorded as an ORF, its role being uncertain. The ends lost 8 bases at V and 9 bases at J; junction bases unmatched: 18. The CDR3 is 17 amino acids. CDR3 protein: CASGNKVGQGVFSPLHF. The CDR3 coding sequence is TGCGCCAGCGGAAACAAAGTCGGACAGGGAGTTTTTTCACCCCTCCACTTT.

The rearrangement joins TRBV7-6 to TRBJ2-7, with D perhaps TRBD2 (6 bases). Germline values: CDR1 SGHVS, CDR2 FNYEAQ. V lost 1 base to trimming and J lost 8 bases, with 12 bases between them. This CDR3 has 13 residues. CDR3 loop: CASSLVALAKQYF. CDR3 in DNA: TGTGCCAGCAGCTTAGTGGCCCTAGCGAAGCAGTACTTC.

The CDR3 DNA follows: TGTGCCAGCAGTTTAGGGGGGGGAAATAACACTGAAGCTTTCTTT. Protein sequence: CASSLGGGNNTEAFF. V and J are TRBV27 and TRBJ1-1; TRBD1 is a possible D gene (5 bases). Trimming pared 2 bases from V and 2 bases from J, leaving 12 bases between. The CDR3 consists of 15 residues. Germline assignment: CDR1 MNHEY and CDR2 SMNVEV (reference sequence).

The chain joins TRBV19 to TRBJ1-2; 7 bases agree with TRBD1. V lost 8 bases, J lost 6 bases, and 21 bases stayed unmatched. The CDR3 spans 17 residues. Looked up from germline, CDR1 is LNHDA and CDR2 is SQIVND (reference sequence). The CDR3 loop reads CASYHILTPGTEDGYTF. CDR3 DNA sequence: TGTGCCAGTTACCATATACTTACCCCCGGGACAGAGGATGGCTACACCTTC.

The gene calls are TRBV14 and TRBJ1-6; no definite D call. The CDR3 is 16 residues long. Germline V CDR1 and CDR2: SGHDN, FVKESK. Trimming removed 0 bases at V and 0 bases at J, with 6 bases between. This chain's CDR3 is CASSQEGSSYNSPLHF. The CDR3 DNA is TGTGCCAGCAGCCAAGAAGGGAGCTCCTATAATTCACCCCTCCACTTT.

This chain joins TRBV4-3 and TRBJ2-7; 9 bases map to TRBD1. The CDR3 spans 14 residues. V lost 6 bases to trimming and J lost 4 bases; unmatched junction nucleotides: 7. Germline V gene lookup returns CDR1 LGHNA and CDR2 YSLEER. Here the CDR3 reads CASSPRDRVYEQYF. The CDR3 region has the DNA TGCGCCAGCAGTCCCCGGGACAGGGTTTACGAGCAGTACTTC.

The chain uses TRBV5-1 and TRBJ1-4; the match to TRBD1 covers 10 bases. Trimming took 5 bases from V and 6 from J; bases not matched to a gene: 7. The CDR3 covers 15 residues. Germline CDR1 reads SGHRS; CDR2 reads YFSETQ. The CDR3 bases are TGCGCCAGCAGGCCCGGGACAGGGGTGTATGAAAAACTGTTTTTT. As protein: CASRPGTGVYEKLFF.

The sample holds one count of this clone. The V call is TRBV15, the J call TRBJ2-3; 9 positions match TRBD2. After removal of 1 base from V and 8 bases from J, the junction contained 13 bases not matched to a gene. From germline, CDR1 is LNHNV and CDR2 YYDKDF (reference sequence). This CDR3 has 17 amino acids. CDR3 sequence reads: CATSRGGLAGPGGTQYF. The CDR3 coding sequence is TGTGCCACCAGCAGAGGGGGTCTAGCGGGGCCTGGGGGTACGCAGTATTTT.

The chain has TRBV28 and TRBJ2-6, with D uncertain. V lost 6 bases, J lost 0 bases, and 9 bases lay in between. CDR1 is MDHEN, CDR2 SYDVKM, per germline. The CDR3 extends over 15 amino acids. The CDR3 nucleotides read TGTGCCAGCAGCTCCCCGTTCTCTGGGGCCAACGTCCTGACTTTC. Translated, it gives CASSSPFSGANVLTF.

Worth noting for this clone: The same CDR3 also results from other DNA sequences found in this sample. This chain connects TRBV9 to TRBJ1-6; D may be TRBD1 (5 bases). This CDR3 has 15 amino acids. Germline lookup yields CDR1 SGDLS and CDR2 YYNGEE. Trimming left V 2 bases short and J 6 bases short, with 12 bases between. CDR3 nucleotide sequence: TGTGCCAGCAGCGTTGGCAGGGCCGGTAATTCACCCCTCCACTTT. Translation: CASSVGRAGNSPLHF.

This sequence joins TRBV10-3 and TRBJ2-2; D might be TRBD1 (6 bases). Germline CDR1 ENHRY, CDR2 SYGVKD. This CDR3 has 13 residues. V was shortened by 10 bases and J by 6 bases, with 15 bases between the two germline ends. This CDR3 reads CATLVQGAGELFF. The DNA for the CDR3 is TGTGCCACCCTAGTACAGGGCGCCGGGGAGCTGTTTTTT.

The chain joins TRBV6-5 to TRBJ1-3; 8 bases are a match to TRBD1. The CDR3 length is 15 residues. Germline lookup yields CDR1 MNHEY and CDR2 SVGAGI. V lost 10 bases, J lost 1 base, and 9 bases stayed unmatched. The CDR3 DNA follows: TGTGCCACCCCTCAGGGGGCTAAATCTGGAAACACCATATATTTT. Encoded protein: CATPQGAKSGNTIYF.